Presented here are 3 T cell receptor beta chains from one specimen sequenced in a study of T cell repertoires in cytomegalovirus infection. MiXCR was run by TCRdb on the reads, yielding one entry per CDR3 protein. Of about 180,000 distinct CDR3 sequences in the sample, 17% are singletons; the top ten hold roughly a quarter. Sequencing used CD8+ T cells from PBMCs. Every receptor here comes from a human donor in good health (CMV status not recorded). Some clones in this sample may be carry-over from other donors' samples.

The J gene is TRBJ1-2, the V gene TRBV27; D perhaps matches TRBD1 (6 bases). This CDR3 region has 13 residues. The germline gives CDR1 MNHEY, CDR2 SMNVEV (reference sequence). Trimming took off 10 bases at V and 2 bases at J, with 14 bases between the two ends. DNA for the CDR3: TGTGCCACCGCCTTAGGGGGAAACTATGGCTACACCTTC. It yields the protein CATALGGNYGYTF.

The CDR3 is CASSFGPGDFMYF. The DNA of the CDR3 is TGTGCCAGCAGTTTTGGCCCCGGTGACTTTATGTACTTC. The V gene is TRBV12-3 or TRBV12-4, the J gene TRBJ2-7; D is undetermined. V lost 3 bases to trimming and J lost 12 bases, with 18 bases between them. The CDR3 has 13 amino acids.

The CDR3 loop reads CASSPREGKGQPQHF. In DNA, the CDR3 is TGTGCCAGCAGCCCCCGTGAGGGGAAAGGGCAGCCCCAGCATTTT. This rearrangement joins TRBV12-3 or TRBV12-4 to TRBJ1-5; D is possibly TRBD1 (5 bases). This CDR3 contains 15 residues. The V gene lost 6 bases and the J gene lost 7 bases, with 19 bases spanning the gap.